This entry is about one T cell receptor (beta chain). What it recognizes is unknown. The sample carries other DNA sequences with the same CDR3. The sample is drawn from a study of cytomegalovirus exposure and HLA in healthy donors. Study-wide points: In presence/absence analyses, roughly uniform sequencing depth across donors was assumed. Reportedly, fewer N-insertions than the approximately 700-donor mean appeared in an Asian-associated ancestry cluster in a later analysis. Later analysis identified a missense DCLRE1C variant that was linked to TCR beta V- and J-gene trimming. There were some public TCRs occurring in many donors, but most TCR sequences were rare.

The ends lost 5 bases at V and 5 bases at J; junction bases unmatched: 14. This CDR3 contains 16 residues. Germline CDR1 reads MNHEY; CDR2 reads SMNVEV (reference sequence). Primers for the PCR totalled 60 Vbeta and 13 Jbeta. Measured with immunoSEQ multiplex PCR; TCRdb has only the in-frame clones, and not every one. Of 160,000 or so clones in the sample, roughly 85% were seen once. The genes are TRBV27 and TRBJ1-1; 7 nucleotides line up with TRBD1. The TCR originated in a woman in her thirties in good health and CMV-seronegative. What was sequenced was PBMCs. The CDR3 loop reads CASSPNLGQAVTEAFF. The CDR3, as DNA: TGTGCCAGCAGTCCCAACCTAGGACAGGCTGTGACTGAAGCTTTCTTT.